The table lists the clone carrying this T cell receptor beta chain with a count of one. Repertoires were generated with immunoSEQ multiplex PCR, while TCRdb's copy carries only in-frame clones and drops some. The table includes some 120,000 clones, under 95% detected once. This specimen belongs to a study of blood T cell repertoires in COVID-19. Study as a whole: COVID-19 samples from acute and convalescent phases originated in the United States, Italy and Spain.

Germline trimming cut 6 bases from V and 2 bases from J; bases unmatched to any gene: 10. The length of the CDR3 is 14 residues. Per germline, CDR1 GTSNPN and CDR2 SVGIG (reference sequence). This receptor was obtained from a man between 60 and 75 years old with COVID-19, enrolled during active disease. This chain joins TRBV30 and TRBJ2-7; 7 bases align to TRBD1. Sequences were obtained from peripheral blood. CDR3 nucleotide sequence: TGTGCCTGTACTCCGACAGGGTCACCCTACGAGCAGTACTTC. Translation gives CACTPTGSPYEQYF. Full variable domain (outside the CDR3, taken from reference TRBV30 and TRBJ2-7): SQTIHQWPATLVQPVGSPLSLECTVEGTSNPNLYWYRQAAGRGLQLLFYSVGIGQISSEVPQNLSASRPQDRQFILSSKKLLLSDSGFYLCACTPTGSPYEQYFGPGTRLTVT.